Below are 15 T cell receptor beta chains sequenced from a single sample in a study of neurological immune-mediated disorders. TCRdb reprocessed the 5' RACE reads via MiXCR and lists one record per CDR3 protein. The profile shows roughly 50,000 distinct CDR3 sequences, about 25% of them singletons. Sequencing was carried out using PBMCs. Receptor source: a woman aged 65 to 85 in good health.

This clonotype has ten or more counts. V usage is TRBV27 and J usage is TRBJ2-7; 11 positions agree with TRBD1. The CDR3 contains 15 residues. The ends lost 3 bases at V and 4 bases at J; junction bases unmatched: 5. Germline CDR1 reads MNHEY; CDR2 reads SMNVEV (reference sequence). The CDR3: CASSFIGQGAYEQYF. In DNA form, the CDR3 reads TGTGCCAGCAGTTTTATCGGACAGGGGGCTTACGAGCAGTACTTC.

The sample holds many counts of this clonotype. The genes are TRBV20-1 and TRBJ2-1; possibly TRBD1 or TRBD2 for D (5 bases each). In germline, CDR1 is DFQATT, CDR2 SNEGSKA (reference sequence). The CDR3 is 14 amino acids. The germline V and J ends were trimmed by 5 bases and 4 bases, with 15 bases remaining between them. In nucleotides, the CDR3 is TGCAGTGCTCTCGGGGCAGGGCCTTACAATGAGCAGTTCTTC. Translation: CSALGAGPYNEQFF.

This clonotype was seen at least ten times. The chain uses TRBV7-9 and TRBJ1-1; perhaps TRBD1 as D (5 bases). V was clipped by 1 base and J by 5 bases, with 14 bases between them. This CDR3 is built from 15 residues. Germline CDR1 reads SEHNR; CDR2 reads FQNEAQ (reference sequence). CDR3 sequence reads: CASSLGGLTGTEAFF. For the CDR3, the DNA is TGTGCCAGCAGCTTAGGGGGACTCACTGGTACTGAAGCTTTCTTT.

V usage is TRBV20-1 and J usage is TRBJ2-7, with TRBD2 identical over 7 bases. In germline, CDR1 is DFQATT, CDR2 SNEGSKA (reference sequence). Unmatched junction bases numbered 16, after V lost 2 bases and J lost 9 bases. The CDR3 sequence is 15 residues long. The CDR3 here is CSARNPGEKRDGQYF. The CDR3 bases are TGCAGTGCTAGAAACCCGGGGGAGAAGCGGGACGGGCAGTACTTC.

In this sample, this clonotype turned up many times. This rearrangement joins TRBV12-3 or TRBV12-4 to TRBJ2-2; D tentatively fits TRBD1 or TRBD2 (5 bases each). The CDR3 length is 14 residues. V lost 6 bases and J 5 bases, leaving 13 bases between the germline ends. The DNA of the CDR3 is TGTGCCAGCAGCTTGGTCTGGGGGACCGGGGAGCTGTTTTTT. Translated, it gives CASSLVWGTGELFF.

V gene TRBV7-9 combines with J gene TRBJ2-5; tentatively, D is TRBD2 (5 bases). The DNA end favors TRBJ2-7, so the J call may be wrong. This CDR3 comprises 15 residues. Germline CDR1 is SEHNR and CDR2 is FQNEAQ (reference sequence). The CDR3 nucleotides are TGTGCCAGCAGCTTAGGAGAGGGCAGGTACTACGAGCAGTACTTC. Its protein is CASSLGEGRYYEQYF.

The table lists this clonotype with many counts. The V gene is TRBV20-1, the J gene TRBJ2-5, with D unresolved. This CDR3 is built from 11 residues. Germline V gives CDR1 DFQATT, CDR2 SNEGSKA (reference sequence). V was clipped by 0 bases and J by 3 bases, with 2 bases between them. CDR3 in DNA: TGCAGTGCTAGAGAAAAAGAGACCCAGTACTTC. This translates into CSAREKETQYF.

This clonotype was recorded only once. This chain joins TRBV20-1 and TRBJ2-1, with 10 bases lining up with TRBD1. Per the germline V gene, CDR1 is DFQATT and CDR2 is SNEGSKA (reference sequence). The CDR3 is made up of 14 amino acids. V shed 2 bases and J 4 bases; nucleotides not matched to a gene: 2. CDR3 nucleotides: TGCAGTGCTAGACTGGACAGGGGGTACAATGAGCAGTTCTTC. It encodes CSARLDRGYNEQFF.

This clonotype showed up many times. The CDR3 DNA sequence: TGTGCCAGCAGTTTATCGTCAGGGCCTGTCTACGAGCAGTACTTC. Amino acids: CASSLSSGPVYEQYF. This rearrangement joins TRBV27 to TRBJ2-7, with D perhaps TRBD1 (5 bases). The CDR3 runs to 15 residues. CDR1 is MNHEY, CDR2 SMNVEV, per germline (reference sequence). Trimming pared 0 bases from V and 3 bases from J, leaving 12 bases between.

The table lists this clonotype with many counts. The chain combines TRBV4-2 with TRBJ2-5; D may be TRBD2 (5 bases). In germline, CDR1 is LGHNA, CDR2 YNFKEQ. There are 15 residues in the CDR3. The V end was cut by 3 bases, the J end by 0 bases, with 11 bases between. CDR3 amino acids: CASSQSAVYQETQYF. The CDR3 DNA sequence: TGTGCCAGCAGCCAGTCAGCGGTGTACCAAGAGACCCAGTACTTC.

This clonotype was seen repeatedly, ten times or more. The CDR3 DNA reads as TGTGCCAGCAGTTACGAAGGGGCCCGGATTGAGCAGTTCTTC. Translating it yields CASSYEGARIEQFF. The rearrangement links TRBV6-6 to TRBJ2-1, with TRBD1 as a possible D gene (5 bases). The germline CDR1 and CDR2 sequences are MNHNY and SVGAGI (reference sequence). Trimming pared 2 bases from V and 9 bases from J, leaving 14 bases between. The CDR3 loop spans 14 amino acids.

The chain uses TRBV6-6 and TRBJ2-1; weak D call: TRBD2 (5 bases). The germline CDR1 and CDR2 sequences are MNHNY and SVGAGI (reference sequence). The CDR3 is 15 residues long. Deletions cut 5 bases from V and 4 bases from J, with 15 bases between. The CDR3 nucleotides are TGTGCCAGCAGTGGCCGGGGAACCTCATACAATGAGCAGTTCTTC. Translating gives CASSGRGTSYNEQFF.

There are many counts of this clonotype. V and J are TRBV20-1 and TRBJ2-7; no firm D call. The CDR3 is made up of 11 amino acids. V was cut by 1 base and J by 3 bases, with 4 bases left in between. In germline, CDR1 is DFQATT, CDR2 SNEGSKA (reference sequence). The CDR3 loop is CSARGGYEQYF. CDR3 nucleotide sequence: TGCAGTGCTAGAGGGGGCTACGAGCAGTACTTC.

This clonotype came up many times. V usage is TRBV20-1 and J usage is TRBJ2-7; D is unresolved. Trimming stripped 3 bases from V and 1 base from J, with 10 bases between. Germline-derived CDR1 and CDR2 are DFQATT and SNEGSKA (reference sequence). The CDR3 spans 13 residues. Written as DNA, the CDR3 is TGCAGTGCTAGTCCGACGGATTCCTACGAGCAGTACTTC. Translation gives CSASPTDSYEQYF.

This clonotype was observed many times. V usage is TRBV5-1 and J usage is TRBJ2-3; 9 nucleotides match TRBD2. After removal of 4 bases from V and 4 bases from J, the junction contained 4 bases not matched to a gene. Germline loops: CDR1 SGHRS, CDR2 YFSETQ. The CDR3 contains 14 residues. CDR3 coding DNA: TGCGCCAGCAGCCCCGGACTAGCGTCAGATACGCAGTATTTT. Translation gives CASSPGLASDTQYF.